Shown below are 21 T cell receptor beta chains from a single sample sequenced in a study of monozygotic twins with inflammatory bowel disease. Reprocessing the 5' RACE reads, TCRdb reports a single entry for every CDR3 protein and omits DNA. This listing includes about 300,000 distinct CDR3 sequences. Input material: blood. Source of these receptors: a human donor with ulcerative colitis or Crohn's disease, or a healthy co-twin of an affected twin (not recorded which).

The genes are TRBV12-3 or TRBV12-4 and TRBJ2-1; TCRdb reports TRBD1, a call that lacks DNA to check it against. CDR3 length equals 12 residues. CDR3 sequence: CASSLLSDEQFF.

This chain joins TRBV12-3 or TRBV12-4 and TRBJ2-5; lacking DNA, the TRBD1 call made by TCRdb goes unchecked. The CDR3 length is 13 residues. This chain's CDR3 is CASAGNSGETQYF.

The chain is built from TRBV4-3 and TRBJ1-2. Germline V gene sequence: CDR1 LGHNA, CDR2 YSLEER. There are 14 residues in the CDR3. CDR3 amino acids: CASSQVRGSYGYTF.

The chain carries TRBV18 and TRBJ2-1; as DNA is missing, the TRBD2 call by TCRdb cannot be tested. This CDR3 contains 17 residues. Germline CDR1 reads KGHSH; CDR2 reads LQKENI. This CDR3 reads CASSPPKGTSEYNEQFF.

The chain uses TRBV9 and TRBJ2-7; the D call of TRBD1 rests on TCRdb alone, since no DNA is present to check it. Germline CDR1 reads SGDLS; CDR2 reads YYNGEE. This CDR3 spans 14 amino acids. CDR3 in amino acids: CASSAGDGSYEQYF.

This chain uses TRBV12-3 or TRBV12-4 with TRBJ2-3; TCRdb names TRBD1, which stays unverified in the absence of DNA. This CDR3 is built from 17 residues. CDR3 region: CASSFRGGARGADTQYF.

V gene TRBV20-1 combines with J gene TRBJ1-3. The CDR3 has 18 amino acids. Germline V CDR1 and CDR2: DFQATT, SNEGSKA (reference sequence). CDR3 sequence: CSATRDRVRASSGNTIYF.

This chain connects TRBV12-3 or TRBV12-4 to TRBJ2-3; without DNA, the TCRdb call of TRBD1 cannot be checked. The CDR3 runs 14 residues. The CDR3 region is CASSLRGARDTQYF.

V and J are TRBV9 and TRBJ1-6. The CDR3 is 15 amino acids. Germline V lookup: CDR1 SGDLS, CDR2 YYNGEE. The CDR3 region is CASSVELSTGSPLHF.

V usage is TRBV5-1 and J usage is TRBJ2-6; as DNA is missing, the TRBD1 call by TCRdb cannot be tested. Germline CDR1 reads SGHRS; CDR2 reads YFSETQ. This CDR3 contains 16 residues. The CDR3 loop is CASSPGWLAGANVLTF.

This chain links TRBV3-1 with TRBJ2-5; the D gene TCRdb calls, TRBD2, cannot be checked with no DNA. CDR3 size: 15 residues. Germline V CDR1 and CDR2: LGHDT, YNNKEL (reference sequence). The CDR3: CASSQSPRGQETQYF.

J is TRBJ2-3 and V is TRBV7-8. Germline assignment: CDR1 SGHVS and CDR2 FQNEAQ. CDR3 length: 14 amino acids. The CDR3 sequence: CASDARTVSDTQYF.

J is TRBJ2-5 and V is TRBV3-1. CDR3 length equals 11 residues. Germline-derived CDR1 and CDR2 are LGHDT and YNNKEL (reference sequence). The CDR3 sequence: CASSQIHTQYF.

The chain carries TRBV7-2 and TRBJ1-2. The CDR3 consists of 14 residues. Germline V gene sequence: CDR1 SGHTA, CDR2 FQGNSA. This chain's CDR3 is CASSSGMGTGGYTF. The whole variable domain, remainder taken from reference TRBV7-2 and TRBJ1-2, is GAGVSQSPSNKVTEKGKDVELRCDPISGHTALYWYRQSLGQGLEFLIYFQGNSAPDKSGLPSDRFSAERTGGSVSTLTIQRTQQEDSAVYLCASSSGMGTGGYTFGSGTRLTVV.

J is TRBJ2-3 and V is TRBV29-1; the TCRdb D gene call, TRBD2, has no DNA to confirm it. The CDR3 extends over 14 amino acids. CDR1 SQVTM and CDR2 ANQGSEA come from the germline V gene. CDR3 loop: CSVELAGGTDTQYF.

The chain employs TRBV28 and TRBJ2-5; TCRdb lists TRBD1, though no DNA is available to test this call. Germline loops: CDR1 MDHEN, CDR2 SYDVKM. The CDR3 contains 13 residues. The CDR3: CASVKAGRETQYF.

The rearrangement links TRBV28 to TRBJ2-7; TCRdb's D gene call, TRBD1, goes unchecked for lack of DNA. Per germline, CDR1 MDHEN and CDR2 SYDVKM. This CDR3 is built from 13 residues. The chain's CDR3 is CASSSSTPWEQYF.

The V call is TRBV18, the J call TRBJ1-6; TCRdb gives TRBD1 as the D gene, but with no DNA this cannot be confirmed. The CDR3 covers 15 residues. Germline V lookup: CDR1 KGHSH, CDR2 LQKENI. CDR3 sequence: CASSPPGQISSPLHF.

This rearrangement joins TRBV12-3 or TRBV12-4 to TRBJ2-1; TCRdb's assignment of TRBD2 cannot be checked, as there is no DNA. CDR3 length: 11 residues. CDR3 in amino acids: CASSYPRQQFF.

The chain combines TRBV9 with TRBJ1-6. This CDR3 has 13 amino acids. The germline gives CDR1 SGDLS, CDR2 YYNGEE. The CDR3 region is CASSVGPNSPLHF.

The chain joins TRBV12-3 or TRBV12-4 to TRBJ2-3; absent DNA, TCRdb's TRBD1 call cannot be checked. This CDR3 comprises 17 residues. CDR3 amino acids: CASSAGGGASLTDTQYF.